The entry that follows covers one TCR beta chain sequence. These data belong to a study of blood T cell repertoires in COVID-19. Looking at the study overall: PBMCs, B-cell-depleted T cells, or T cells provided the cDNA or gDNA that made up the material.

Produced via immunoSEQ multiplex PCR; TCRdb's table is partial and in-frame only. The sample includes roughly 200,000 clones, around 84% of them seen just once. What was sequenced was peripheral blood. The sequence derives from a human donor in a cohort sampled during active COVID-19.

The CDR3 region has the DNA TGTGCCAGCAGCTTGGCAGGGCAGGGTGTCGCCGGGGAGCTGTTTTTT. Its translation is CASSLAGQGVAGELFF. J is TRBJ2-2 and V is TRBV5-4; D is possibly TRBD1 (5 bases). Between the trimmed V and J ends, which lost 0 bases and 6 bases, there was a span of 15 bases. This CDR3 spans 16 amino acids. Germline assignment: CDR1 SGHNT and CDR2 YYREEE (reference sequence).